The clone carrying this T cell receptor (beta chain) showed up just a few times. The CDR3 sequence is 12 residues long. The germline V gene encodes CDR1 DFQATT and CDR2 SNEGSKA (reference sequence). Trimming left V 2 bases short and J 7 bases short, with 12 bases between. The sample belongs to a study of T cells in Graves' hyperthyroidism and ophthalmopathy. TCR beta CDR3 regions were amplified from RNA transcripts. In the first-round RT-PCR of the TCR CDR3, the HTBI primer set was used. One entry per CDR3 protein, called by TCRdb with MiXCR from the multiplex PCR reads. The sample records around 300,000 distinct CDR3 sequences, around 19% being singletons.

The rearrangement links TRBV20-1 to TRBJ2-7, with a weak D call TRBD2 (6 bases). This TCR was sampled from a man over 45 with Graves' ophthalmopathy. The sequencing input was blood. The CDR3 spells CSARMGGREQYF. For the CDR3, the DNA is TGCAGTGCTAGAATGGGGGGTCGGGAGCAGTACTTC.